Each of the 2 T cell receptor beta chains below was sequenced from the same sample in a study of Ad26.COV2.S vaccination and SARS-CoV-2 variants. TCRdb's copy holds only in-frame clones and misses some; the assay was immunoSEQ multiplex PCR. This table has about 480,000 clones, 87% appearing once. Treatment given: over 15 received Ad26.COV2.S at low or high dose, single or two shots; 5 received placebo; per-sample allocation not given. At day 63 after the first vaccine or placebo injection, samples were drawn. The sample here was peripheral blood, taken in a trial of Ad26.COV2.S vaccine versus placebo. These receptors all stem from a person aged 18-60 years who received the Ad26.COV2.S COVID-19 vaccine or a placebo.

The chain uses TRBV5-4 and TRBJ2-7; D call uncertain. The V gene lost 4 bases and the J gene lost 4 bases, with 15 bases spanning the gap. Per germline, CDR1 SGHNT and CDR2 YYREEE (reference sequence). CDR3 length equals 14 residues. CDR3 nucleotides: TGTGCCAGCAGCCGGACCCCAAGGGAATACGAGCAGTACTTC. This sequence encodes CASSRTPREYEQYF.

DNA of the CDR3: TGTGCCAGCAGTCCACCCGTGGGGAGAGCTTCCACAGATACGCAGTATTTT. Protein product: CASSPPVGRASTDTQYF. The chain couples TRBV6-2 or TRBV6-3 to TRBJ2-3; D is perhaps TRBD2 (5 bases). This CDR3 comprises 17 residues. Trimming took 5 bases from V and 2 from J, leaving 20 bases between them. Germline loops: CDR1 MNHEY, CDR2 SVGEGT.